This T cell receptor beta chain appears in the sequencing data of a study of beta chain features in type 1 diabetes. Background on the study: Regarding age, gender and cell yields, patients proved similar to healthy donors.

Sorting that relied on CD45RO/CCR7/CD25/CD127/CD95/CD27 yielded CD4+ naive, central memory, regulatory and stem cell-like memory cells. The entirety of the isolated RNA underwent reverse transcription, so expressed TCRB transcripts were sequenced. Here immunoSEQ multiplex PCR was the method, and the copy in TCRdb shows in-frame clones only, minus some. The data show under 350,000 clones, about 8% seen once. Germline V gives CDR1 KGHSH, CDR2 LQKENI. V lost 3 bases and J 8 bases, leaving 13 bases between the germline ends. This CDR3 region has 13 residues. Sample: central memory CD4+ T cells from blood. The chain is built from TRBV18 and TRBJ1-2, with unresolved D. This clonotype was obtained from a young woman in good health. The CDR3 sequence is CASSPLGEEGYTF. The CDR3 DNA reads TGTGCCAGCTCACCTCTAGGTGAGGAAGGCTACACCTTC.